The clone carrying this T cell receptor (beta chain) has a single count. Its antigen is unidentified. At one end, the junction sequence differs from germline, possibly due to a read error. This record comes from a study of Graves' ophthalmopathy and Graves' hyperthyroidism. Study-wide context: At the time of initial diagnosis and before any treatment, peripheral blood was collected. General study points: Thyroid clonotypes that were expanded above 0.001 frequency mostly also appeared in blood.

As the template, RNA transcripts were used to amplify TCR beta CDR3 regions. In the first round, RT-PCR was carried out with HTBI primers, and a multiplex PCR formed the second round. Each CDR3 protein gets one entry after TCRdb re-called the multiplex PCR reads with MiXCR. The table includes about 14,000 distinct CDR3 sequences, roughly 50% detected once. Ophthalmopathy was moderately-to-severely active, CAS at least 3, NOSPECS at least 4, lasting under 3 months. Fresh peripheral blood, around 10 ml, was the PBMC source. CDR1 is ENHRY and CDR2 is SYGVKD in the germline V gene. The CDR3 has 15 amino acids.

The receptor's source is a woman aged 25 to 39 with Graves' ophthalmopathy. Specimen: peripheral blood. The chain has TRBV10-3 and TRBJ2-1; D is perhaps TRBD2 (7 bases). CDR3 in amino acids: CAISPGLGGGNVQFF. Here the CDR3 DNA reads TGTGCCATCAGTCCAGGCTTGGGGGGGGGCAATGTGCAGTTCTTC.